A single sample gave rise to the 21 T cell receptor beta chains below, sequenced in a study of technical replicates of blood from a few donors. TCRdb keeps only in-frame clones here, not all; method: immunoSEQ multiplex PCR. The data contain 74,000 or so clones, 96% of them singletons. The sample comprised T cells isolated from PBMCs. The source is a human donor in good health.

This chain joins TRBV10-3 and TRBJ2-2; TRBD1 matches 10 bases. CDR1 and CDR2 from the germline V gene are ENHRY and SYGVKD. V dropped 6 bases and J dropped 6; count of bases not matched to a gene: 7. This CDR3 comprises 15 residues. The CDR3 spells CAISLGQGGAGELFF. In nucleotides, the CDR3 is TGTGCCATCAGCTTAGGACAGGGGGGCGCCGGGGAGCTGTTTTTT.

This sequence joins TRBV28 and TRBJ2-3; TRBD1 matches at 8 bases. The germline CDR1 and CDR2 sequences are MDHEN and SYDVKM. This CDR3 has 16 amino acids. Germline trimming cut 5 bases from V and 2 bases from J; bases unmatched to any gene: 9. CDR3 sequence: CASSHRQGIFTDTQYF. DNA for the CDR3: TGTGCCAGCAGTCACAGACAGGGGATATTCACAGATACGCAGTATTTT.

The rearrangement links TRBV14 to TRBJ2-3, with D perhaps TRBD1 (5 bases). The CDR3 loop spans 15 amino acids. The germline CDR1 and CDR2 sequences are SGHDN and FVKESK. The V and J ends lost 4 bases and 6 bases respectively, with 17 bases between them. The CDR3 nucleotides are TGTGCCAGCAGCCTTTTCACTGGGGCCCGGGATACGCAGTATTTT. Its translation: CASSLFTGARDTQYF.

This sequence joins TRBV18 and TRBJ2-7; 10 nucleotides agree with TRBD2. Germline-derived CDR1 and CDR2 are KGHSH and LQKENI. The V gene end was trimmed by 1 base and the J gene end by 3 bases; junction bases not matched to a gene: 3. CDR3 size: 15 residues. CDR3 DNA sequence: TGTGCCAGCTCACCACGAGCGGGAGGGATCTACGAGCAGTACTTC. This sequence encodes CASSPRAGGIYEQYF.

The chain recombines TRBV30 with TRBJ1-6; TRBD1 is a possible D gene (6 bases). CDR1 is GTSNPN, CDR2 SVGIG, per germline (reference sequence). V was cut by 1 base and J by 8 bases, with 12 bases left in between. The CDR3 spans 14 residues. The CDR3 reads CAWSGQGTHSPLHF. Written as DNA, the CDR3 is TGTGCCTGGAGTGGCCAGGGGACCCATTCACCCCTCCACTTT.

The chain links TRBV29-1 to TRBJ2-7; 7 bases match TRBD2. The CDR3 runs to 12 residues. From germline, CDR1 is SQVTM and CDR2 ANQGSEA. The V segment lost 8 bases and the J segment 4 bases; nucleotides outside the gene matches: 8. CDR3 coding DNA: TGCAGCTGGGGTACTAGCGTGTACGAGCAGTACTTC. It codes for CSWGTSVYEQYF.

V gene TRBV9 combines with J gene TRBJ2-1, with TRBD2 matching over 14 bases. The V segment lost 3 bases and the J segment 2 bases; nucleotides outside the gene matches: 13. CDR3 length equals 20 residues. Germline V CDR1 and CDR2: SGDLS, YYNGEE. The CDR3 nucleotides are TGTGCCAGCAGCGCCCCGGGGACTAGCGGGAGAAAATCGACCTACAATGAGCAGTTCTTC. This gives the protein CASSAPGTSGRKSTYNEQFF.

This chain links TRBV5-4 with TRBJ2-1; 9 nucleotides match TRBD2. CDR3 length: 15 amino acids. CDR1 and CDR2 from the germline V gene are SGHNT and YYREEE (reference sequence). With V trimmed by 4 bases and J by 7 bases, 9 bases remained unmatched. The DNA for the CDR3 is TGTGCCAGCAGCCTCGGCCAGCGGGAGGATAATGAGCAGTTCTTC. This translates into CASSLGQREDNEQFF.

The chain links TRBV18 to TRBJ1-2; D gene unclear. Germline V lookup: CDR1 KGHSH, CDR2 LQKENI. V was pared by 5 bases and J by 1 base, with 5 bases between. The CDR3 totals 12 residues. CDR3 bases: TGTGCCAGCTCAGAGGATAACTATGGCTACACCTTC. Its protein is CASSEDNYGYTF.

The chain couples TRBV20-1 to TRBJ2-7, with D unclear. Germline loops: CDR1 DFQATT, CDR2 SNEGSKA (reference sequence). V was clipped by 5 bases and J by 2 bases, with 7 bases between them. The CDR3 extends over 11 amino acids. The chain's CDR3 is CSAARAYEQYF. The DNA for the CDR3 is TGCAGTGCTGCTCGAGCCTACGAGCAGTACTTC.

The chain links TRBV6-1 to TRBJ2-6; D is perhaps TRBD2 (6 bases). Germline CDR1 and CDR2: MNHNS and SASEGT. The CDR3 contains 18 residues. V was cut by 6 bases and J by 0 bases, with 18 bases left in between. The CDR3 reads CASRESGDSLSGANVLTF. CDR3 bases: TGTGCCAGCAGGGAATCGGGGGATTCACTCTCTGGGGCCAACGTCCTGACTTTC.

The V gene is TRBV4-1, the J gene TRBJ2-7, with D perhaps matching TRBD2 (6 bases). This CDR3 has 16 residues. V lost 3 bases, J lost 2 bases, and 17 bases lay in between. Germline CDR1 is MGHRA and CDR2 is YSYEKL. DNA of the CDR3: TGCGCCAGCAGCCATCAACATGGGGGGACCGCCTACGAGCAGTACTTC. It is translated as CASSHQHGGTAYEQYF.

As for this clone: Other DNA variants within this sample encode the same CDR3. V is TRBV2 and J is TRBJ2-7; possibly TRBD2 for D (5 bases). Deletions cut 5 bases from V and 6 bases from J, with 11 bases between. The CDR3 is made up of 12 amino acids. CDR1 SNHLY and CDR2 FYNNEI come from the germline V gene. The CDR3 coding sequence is TGTGCCAGCAGTCAGGACCGGGGCGAGCAGTACTTC. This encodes CASSQDRGEQYF.

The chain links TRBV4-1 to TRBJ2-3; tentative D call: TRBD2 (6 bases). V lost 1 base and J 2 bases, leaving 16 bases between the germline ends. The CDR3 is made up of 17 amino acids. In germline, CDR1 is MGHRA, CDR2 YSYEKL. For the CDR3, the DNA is TGCGCCAGCAGCCAAGTGAGCACTAGCAGAGACACAGATACGCAGTATTTT. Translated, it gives CASSQVSTSRDTDTQYF.

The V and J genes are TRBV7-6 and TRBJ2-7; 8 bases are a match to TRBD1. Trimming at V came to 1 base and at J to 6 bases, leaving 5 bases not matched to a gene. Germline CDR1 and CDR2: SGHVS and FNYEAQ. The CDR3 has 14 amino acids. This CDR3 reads CASSLGTGFSEQYF. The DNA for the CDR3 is TGTGCCAGCAGCTTAGGGACAGGGTTTTCCGAGCAGTACTTC. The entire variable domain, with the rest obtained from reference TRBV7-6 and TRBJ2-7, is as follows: GAGVSQSPRYKVTKRGQDVALRCDPISGHVSLYWYRQALGQGPEFLTYFNYEAQQDKSGLPNDRFSAERPEGSISTLTIQRTEQRDSAMYRCASSLGTGFSEQYFGPGTRLTVT.

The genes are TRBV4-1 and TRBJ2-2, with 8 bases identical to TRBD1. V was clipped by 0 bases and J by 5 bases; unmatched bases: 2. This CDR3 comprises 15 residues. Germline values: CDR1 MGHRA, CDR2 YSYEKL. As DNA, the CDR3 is TGCGCCAGCAGCCAAGACAGGGGGCGAACCGGGGAGCTGTTTTTT. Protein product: CASSQDRGRTGELFF.

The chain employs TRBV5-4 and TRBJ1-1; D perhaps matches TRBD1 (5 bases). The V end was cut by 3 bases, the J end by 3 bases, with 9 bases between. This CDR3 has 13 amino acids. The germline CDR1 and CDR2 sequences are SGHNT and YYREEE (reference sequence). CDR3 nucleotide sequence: TGTGCCAGCAGCTACCGGGGGGACACTGAAGCTTTCTTT. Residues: CASSYRGDTEAFF. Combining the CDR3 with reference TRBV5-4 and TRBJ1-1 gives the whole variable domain ETGVTQSPTHLIKTRGQQVTLRCSSQSGHNTVSWYQQALGQGPQFIFQYYREEENGRGNFPPRFSGLQFPNYSSELNVNALELDDSALYLCASSYRGDTEAFFGQGTRLTVV.

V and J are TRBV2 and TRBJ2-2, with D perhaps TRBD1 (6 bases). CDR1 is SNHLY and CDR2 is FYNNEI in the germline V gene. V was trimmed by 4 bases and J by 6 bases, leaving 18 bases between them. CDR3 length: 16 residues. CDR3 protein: CASSVLQGKPAGELFF. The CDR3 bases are TGTGCCAGCAGTGTTTTGCAGGGGAAGCCGGCCGGGGAGCTGTTTTTT.

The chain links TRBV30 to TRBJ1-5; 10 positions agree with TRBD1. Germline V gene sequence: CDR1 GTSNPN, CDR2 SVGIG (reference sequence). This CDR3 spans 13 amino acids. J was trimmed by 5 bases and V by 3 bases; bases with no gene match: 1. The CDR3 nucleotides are TGTGCCTGGAGCGGACAGGGGGATCAGCCCCAGCATTTT. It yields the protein CAWSGQGDQPQHF.

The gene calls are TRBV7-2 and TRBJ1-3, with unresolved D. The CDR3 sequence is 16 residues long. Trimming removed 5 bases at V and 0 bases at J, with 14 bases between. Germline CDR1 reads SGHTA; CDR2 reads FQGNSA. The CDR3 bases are TGTGCCAGCAGCCCCGGGTCGACTGTCTCTGGAAACACCATATATTTT. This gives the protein CASSPGSTVSGNTIYF.

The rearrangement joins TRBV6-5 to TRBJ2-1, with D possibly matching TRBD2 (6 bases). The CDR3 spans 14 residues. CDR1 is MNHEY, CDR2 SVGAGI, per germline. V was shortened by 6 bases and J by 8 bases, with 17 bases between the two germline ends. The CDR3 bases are TGTGCCAGCAGCCGGGACTCGGAGTGGGATGAGCAGTTCTTC. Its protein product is CASSRDSEWDEQFF.